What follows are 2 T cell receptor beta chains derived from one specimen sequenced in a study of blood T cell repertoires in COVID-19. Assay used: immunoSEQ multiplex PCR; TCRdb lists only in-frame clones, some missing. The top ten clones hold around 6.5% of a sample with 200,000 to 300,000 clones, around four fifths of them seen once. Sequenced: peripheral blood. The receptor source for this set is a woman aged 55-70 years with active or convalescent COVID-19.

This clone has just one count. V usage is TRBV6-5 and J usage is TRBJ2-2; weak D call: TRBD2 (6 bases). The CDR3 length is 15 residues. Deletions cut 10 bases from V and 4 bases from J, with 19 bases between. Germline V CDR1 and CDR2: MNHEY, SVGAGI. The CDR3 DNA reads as TGTGCCACCCAGGACGGGGGTGCTATCACCGGGGAGCTGTTTTTT. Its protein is CATQDGGAITGELFF.

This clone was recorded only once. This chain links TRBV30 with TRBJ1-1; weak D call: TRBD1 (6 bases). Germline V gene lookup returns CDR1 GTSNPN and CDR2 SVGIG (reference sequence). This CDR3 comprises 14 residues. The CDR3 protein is CATKRGGLNTEAFF. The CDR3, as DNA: TGTGCTACTAAAAGGGGGGGGCTGAACACTGAAGCTTTCTTT.